Listed below are T cell receptor beta chains from one sample, sequenced in a study of T-cell memory formation after mild COVID-19. TCRdb reprocessed the 5' RACE reads via MiXCR and lists one record per CDR3 protein. The table includes 500,000 to 550,000 distinct CDR3 sequences, roughly 21% detected once. The specimen was PBMCs or a T cell subset sorted from them (not recorded which). Receptor source: an adult woman who had mild COVID-19 (a few samples of this study predate the infection). Cell type and time point are not known. Both conserved end residues are part of each CDR3. D genes are given only for firm matches. Rows may omit the clone size; those that give it use once, few, many or a size class.

v_gene,d_gene,j_gene,abundance,CDR3aa,CDR3nt
TRBV27,-,TRBJ2-5,many,CASAEGFQETQYF,TGTGCCAGCGCAGAGGGGTTTCAAGAGACCCAGTACTTC
TRBV29-1,TRBD2,TRBJ2-1,-,CSVEDKLAVTNEQFF,TGCAGCGTTGAAGATAAACTAGCGGTTACCAATGAGCAGTTCTTC
TRBV19,TRBD1,TRBJ2-1,-,CASSRQGGLNEQFF,TGTGCCAGTAGTCGACAAGGGGGCCTCAATGAGCAGTTCTTC
TRBV19,-,TRBJ1-5,few,CASSIVGQPQHF,TGTGCCAGTAGTATAGTCGGTCAGCCCCAGCATTTT
TRBV18,-,TRBJ1-4,few,CASSPMGSPDEKLFF,TGTGCCAGCTCACCAATGGGGAGCCCCGATGAAAAACTGTTTTTT
TRBV7-9,-,TRBJ2-7,-,CASSFTGSSYEQYF,TGTGCCAGCAGCTTCACAGGTTCCTCCTACGAGCAGTACTTC
TRBV11-2,-,TRBJ1-5,-,CASSLTYGPQHF,TGTGCCAGCAGCTTAACCTACGGGCCCCAGCATTTT
TRBV4-1,-,TRBJ2-7,few,CASSQDLGQGAGHYEQYF,TGCGCCAGCAGCCAAGATCTCGGTCAGGGAGCGGGTCACTACGAGCAGTACTTC
TRBV14,-,TRBJ1-1,many,CASSPLVGGRDEAFF,TGTGCCAGCAGCCCACTAGTGGGGGGGCGGGATGAAGCTTTCTTT
TRBV20-1,TRBD2,TRBJ2-1,few,CSANPSGSGNEQFF,TGCAGTGCTAACCCTAGCGGGAGTGGGAATGAGCAGTTCTTC
TRBV7-2,-,TRBJ2-6,-,CASSRQGGLTGANVLTF,TGTGCCAGCAGCCGACAAGGGGGGCTCACTGGGGCCAACGTCCTGACTTTC
TRBV15,-,TRBJ1-1,few,CATSRDQGVFTEAFF,TGTGCCACCAGCAGAGATCAAGGGGTTTTCACTGAAGCTTTCTTT
TRBV20-1,-,TRBJ1-2,few,CSAHPGTKVYGYTF,TGCAGTGCCCACCCCGGGACAAAGGTCTATGGCTACACCTTC
TRBV7-2,TRBD2,TRBJ2-1,-,CASSLELAGGVDEQFF,TGTGCCAGCAGCTTAGAACTAGCGGGGGGGGTCGATGAGCAGTTCTTC
TRBV13,-,TRBJ2-3,few,CASHPILATSTDTQYF,TGTGCCAGCCACCCAATCCTAGCGACTAGCACAGATACGCAGTATTTT
TRBV6-6,-,TRBJ2-3,-,CASSYPERRGTDTQYF,TGTGCCAGCAGTTACCCAGAGCGGAGGGGGACAGATACGCAGTATTTT
TRBV19,TRBD1,TRBJ2-7,-,CASSIVAGGEQYF,TGTGCCAGTAGTATCGTGGCAGGGGGCGAGCAGTACTTC
TRBV7-2,-,TRBJ2-1,many,CASSLGGTGNNEQFF,TGTGCCAGCAGCTTAGGAGGGACGGGGAACAATGAGCAGTTCTTC
TRBV18,-,TRBJ2-7,few,CASSPPGPRKEQYF,TGTGCCAGCTCACCCCCCGGACCTCGAAAAGAGCAGTACTTC
TRBV12-3/TRBV12-4,TRBD1,TRBJ2-7,-,CAIQQGAGGEQYF,TGTGCCATACAACAGGGGGCCGGGGGCGAGCAGTACTTC
TRBV30,TRBD1,TRBJ1-2,-,CAWSVHLTGRHNYGYTF,TGTGCCTGGAGTGTTCACCTGACAGGGAGACATAACTATGGCTACACCTTC
TRBV5-1,TRBD1,TRBJ1-4,-,CASSFGDRAGEKLFF,TGCGCCAGCAGCTTCGGGGACAGGGCAGGGGAAAAACTGTTTTTT
TRBV6-5,-,TRBJ1-1,-,CASSSVGANTEAFF,TGTGCCAGCAGCTCCGTCGGGGCCAACACTGAAGCTTTCTTT
TRBV20-1,-,TRBJ2-3,-,CSARLRGTDTQYF,TGCAGTGCTAGGCTCCGAGGGACAGATACGCAGTATTTT
TRBV5-1,TRBD1,TRBJ2-7,-,CASSAGQGATYEQYF,TGCGCCAGCAGCGCGGGCCAGGGGGCGACCTACGAGCAGTACTTC
TRBV19,-,TRBJ2-1,-,CASSIWRGGSYNEQFF,TGTGCCAGTAGTATATGGAGGGGGGGCTCCTACAATGAGCAGTTCTTC
TRBV19,TRBD1,TRBJ1-1,-,CASSTLPGTGNTEAFF,TGTGCCAGTAGTACACTCCCAGGGACAGGGAACACTGAAGCTTTCTTT
TRBV24-1,-,TRBJ2-2,-,CATSDSEGTNTGELFF,TGTGCCACCAGTGATTCAGAGGGAACGAACACCGGGGAGCTGTTTTTT
TRBV15,TRBD1,TRBJ1-5,-,CATSRTGGNQPQHF,TGTGCCACCAGCAGGACAGGGGGCAATCAGCCCCAGCATTTT
TRBV24-1,TRBD2,TRBJ2-1,-,CATSDLLAGKVDEQFF,TGTGCCACCAGTGACCTACTAGCGGGAAAGGTAGATGAGCAGTTCTTC
TRBV6-5,-,TRBJ1-5,few,CASSYDSGGRQPQHF,TGTGCCAGCAGTTACGATTCGGGGGGCAGGCAGCCCCAGCATTTT
TRBV18,TRBD2,TRBJ2-1,once,CASSSGTSGRAANEQFF,TGTGCCAGCTCGAGTGGGACTAGCGGGAGGGCAGCGAATGAGCAGTTCTTC
TRBV6-6,-,TRBJ2-5,-,CASSQQRIYAIQETQYF,TGTGCCAGCAGTCAACAGCGAATTTACGCCATACAAGAGACCCAGTACTTC
TRBV12-3/TRBV12-4,TRBD1,TRBJ1-6,few,CASSPQGGAISPLHF,TGTGCCAGCAGCCCACAGGGGGGGGCTATATCACCCCTCCACTTT
TRBV5-1,TRBD1,TRBJ1-1,-,CASSFRDRGSIDTEAFF,TGCGCCAGCAGCTTCCGGGACAGGGGTTCAATAGACACTGAAGCTTTCTTT
TRBV7-9,TRBD2,TRBJ2-1,few,CASSPLRLASNEQFF,TGTGCCAGCAGCCCTCTCCGACTAGCGAGTAATGAGCAGTTCTTC
TRBV24-1,-,TRBJ2-3,-,CATSDHRSGHADTQYF,TGTGCCACCAGTGACCACAGGTCCGGGCACGCAGATACGCAGTATTTT
TRBV2,-,TRBJ1-2,-,CASSDEVGYTF,TGTGCCAGCAGTGATGAAGTAGGCTACACCTTC
TRBV7-9,TRBD1,TRBJ2-1,-,CASSFEGASNEQFF,TGTGCCAGCAGCTTCGAGGGGGCCTCCAATGAGCAGTTCTTC
TRBV19,-,TRBJ1-1,-,CASQYNTEAFF,TGTGCCAGCCAGTATAACACTGAAGCTTTCTTT
TRBV11-3,-,TRBJ2-1,-,CASSLVLVANEQFF,TGTGCCAGCAGCTTAGTCCTAGTAGCCAATGAGCAGTTCTTC
TRBV25-1,-,TRBJ2-7,-,CASSDRNGAEQYF,TGTGCCAGCAGTGATAGGAATGGAGCCGAGCAGTACTTC
TRBV12-3/TRBV12-4,-,TRBJ1-3,few,CASTLRLLLSLGSGNTIYF,TGTGCCAGCACTCTTAGGTTACTCCTCTCCCTTGGTTCTGGAAACACCATATATTTT
TRBV20-1,TRBD1,TRBJ2-7,few,CSAATGTANYEQYF,TGCAGTGCTGCGACCGGGACAGCCAACTACGAGCAGTACTTC
TRBV7-9,-,TRBJ1-1,few,CASSVHHRGTEAFF,TGTGCCAGCAGCGTACACCACCGCGGCACTGAAGCTTTCTTT
TRBV6-4,-,TRBJ2-1,many,CASSDSLGYNEQFF,TGTGCCAGCAGTGACTCTTTGGGTTACAATGAGCAGTTCTTC
TRBV3-1,-,TRBJ2-7,few,CASTSGMGALEQYF,TGTGCCAGCACCAGTGGAATGGGTGCTCTGGAGCAGTACTTC
TRBV27,-,TRBJ2-7,few,CASSSRDGYEQYF,TGTGCCAGCAGTAGCAGGGATGGCTACGAGCAGTACTTC
TRBV12-3/TRBV12-4,TRBD2,TRBJ2-1,few,CASSFVPGLAGHVEQFF,TGTGCCAGCAGTTTCGTTCCGGGACTAGCGGGACATGTGGAACAGTTCTTC
TRBV10-3,TRBD1,TRBJ2-3,few,CAISERDRGRTDTQYF,TGTGCCATCAGTGAGAGGGACAGGGGACGCACAGATACGCAGTATTTT
TRBV24-1,TRBD1,TRBJ1-1,few,CATRDRAGTEAFF,TGTGCCACCAGGGACAGGGCCGGGACTGAAGCTTTCTTT
TRBV4-2,-,TRBJ1-2,few,CASSVEGGYTF,TGTGCCAGCAGCGTCGAGGGTGGCTACACCTTC
TRBV6-6,TRBD1,TRBJ2-7,-,CASSEAGTGWYEQYF,TGTGCCAGCAGCGAGGCGGGGACAGGGTGGTACGAGCAGTACTTC
TRBV9,-,TRBJ2-5,-,CASSVATGRAETQYF,TGTGCCAGCAGCGTAGCCACAGGGCGAGCAGAGACCCAGTACTTC